The TCR beta chain described here comes from a study of shared clonotypes between healthy human individuals. TCRdb's table, derived via immunoSEQ multiplex PCR, lists solely in-frame clones and lacks some. Among roughly 640,000 clones, around two thirds were seen once, and the ten largest hold under 2%. Germline V gives CDR1 MGHRA, CDR2 YSYEKL. Trimming removed 1 base from V and 3 bases from J; junction bases left unmatched: 11. This CDR3 spans 17 amino acids. The chain uses TRBV4-1 and TRBJ2-7, with 8 bases identical to TRBD2. Source material: memory CD4+ T cells sorted from blood. Subset of the sample: CD45RA-negative fraction. This receptor was taken from a woman aged 25 to 39 in good health. The CDR3 protein is CASSQGAVGGRNYEQYF. In nucleotides, the CDR3 is TGCGCCAGCAGCCAAGGGGCCGTTGGCGGGAGGAACTACGAGCAGTACTTC.